This T cell receptor (beta chain) was obtained from a study of T cells in Graves' hyperthyroidism and ophthalmopathy. Amplified TCR beta CDR3 regions derived from RNA transcripts. An initial round of RT-PCR targeting the TCR CDR3 relied on the HTBI primer set. One entry per CDR3 protein, called by TCRdb with MiXCR from the multiplex PCR reads. The data hold around 350,000 distinct CDR3 sequences, with about a fifth observed a single time. Germline V gene data show CDR1 as LNHDA and CDR2 as SQIVND (reference sequence). V was pared by 6 bases and J by 3 bases, with 14 bases between. This CDR3 comprises 14 residues. Diagnoses used clinical symptoms, serum thyroxine and TRAb, thyroid ultrasound and orbital computed tomography.

The TCR sequence derives from a young woman with Graves' hyperthyroidism. This chain uses TRBV19 with TRBJ1-1; D may be TRBD1 (6 bases). Input material: blood. The CDR3 DNA follows: TGTGCCAGTAGCGGAGGGGGGAGTCACACTGAAGCTTTCTTT. Its protein product is CASSGGGSHTEAFF. Looking up the rest from reference TRBV19 and TRBJ1-1 gives the full variable domain: DGGITQSPKYLFRKEGQNVTLSCEQNLNHDAMYWYRQDPGQGLRLIYYSQIVNDFQKGDIAEGYSVSREKKESFPLTVTSAQKNPTAFYLCASSGGGSHTEAFFGQGTRLTVV.